Below are 23 T cell receptor beta chains sequenced from a single sample in a study of CXCR3-negative and CXCR3-positive naive CD8 T cells (dated by TCRdb to between 2018 and 2020). Data came from a NextSeq 550. The Human TCR Profiling Kit (MiLaboratory) was used to prepare UMI-labeled 5' RACE TRB cDNA libraries. With the reads reprocessed by TCRdb, a single entry stands for each CDR3 protein sequence and no DNA is reported. The table for this sample lists about 82,000 distinct CDR3 sequences. 1.1% of the sample is taken by the ten largest. The specimen sequenced was naive CXCR3- CD8+ T cells from blood. Interpreted using the paper, the cell subset or site label stands for: CD45RO-CCR7+CD27+CD95- naive CD8+ T cells lacking CXCR3 (TNR3-). These receptors were taken from a human donor in good health. Some clones in this sample may be carry-over from other donors' samples.

The rearrangement joins TRBV6-6 to TRBJ2-3; TCRdb gives TRBD1 as the D gene, but with no DNA this cannot be confirmed. CDR3 size: 15 residues. Germline CDR1 is MNHNY and CDR2 is SVGAGI (reference sequence). CDR3 protein: CASRPGQLHTDTQYF.

The chain carries TRBV5-6 and TRBJ1-1; TCRdb designates TRBD1, a call that cannot be tested without DNA. From germline, CDR1 is SGHDT and CDR2 YYEEEE. This CDR3 is built from 14 residues. CDR3 sequence: CASSPGGGSTEAFF.

The V gene is TRBV6-2 or TRBV6-3, the J gene TRBJ1-2. Germline loops: CDR1 MNHEY, CDR2 SVGEGT. There are 12 residues in the CDR3. This chain's CDR3 is CASSTVVFECTF.

The rearrangement joins TRBV29-1 to TRBJ2-1; TCRdb gives TRBD1 as the D gene, but with no DNA this cannot be confirmed. The CDR3 covers 11 residues. Germline V CDR1 and CDR2: SQVTM, ANQGSEA. CDR3 loop: CSVSGDNEQFF.

The chain employs TRBV11-2 and TRBJ2-3; the D gene TCRdb calls, TRBD2, cannot be checked with no DNA. This CDR3 contains 16 residues. Germline values: CDR1 SGHAT, CDR2 FQNNGV. This CDR3 reads CASRPPGLPSTDTQYF.

The rearrangement links TRBV15 to TRBJ2-7; no DNA is available, so the TRBD1 call from TCRdb remains unchecked. The CDR3 contains 11 residues. The germline V gene encodes CDR1 LNHNV and CDR2 YYDKDF (reference sequence). CDR3 sequence reads: CATRDSYEQYF.

The chain couples TRBV6-2 or TRBV6-3 to TRBJ2-7. Germline lookup yields CDR1 MNHEY and CDR2 SVGEGT. The CDR3 loop spans 11 amino acids. CDR3 sequence: CASSYSQEQYF.

J is TRBJ2-3 and V is TRBV7-9; the D gene TCRdb calls, TRBD1, cannot be checked with no DNA. CDR3 size: 16 residues. Germline-derived CDR1 and CDR2 are SEHNR and FQNEAQ (reference sequence). The CDR3 protein is CASSSLSGVYTDTQYF.

The V and J genes are TRBV20-1 and TRBJ2-3; the D call of TRBD1 rests on TCRdb alone, since no DNA is present to check it. In germline, CDR1 is DFQATT, CDR2 SNEGSKA (reference sequence). The CDR3 sequence is 17 residues long. The CDR3 here is CSARRSRDVLIGDTQYF.

V and J are TRBV4-1 and TRBJ1-1; the D gene TCRdb calls, TRBD1, cannot be checked with no DNA. The CDR3 totals 11 residues. The germline gives CDR1 MGHRA, CDR2 YSYEKL. The CDR3 is CASSQGPEAFF.

V gene TRBV5-1 combines with J gene TRBJ2-7. The CDR3 extends over 13 amino acids. Germline assignment: CDR1 SGHRS and CDR2 YFSETQ. CDR3 amino acids: CASSVGGSYEQYF.

CDR3 sequence: CASSKEGTGASYEQYF. This sequence joins TRBV21-1 and TRBJ2-7; there is no DNA to check the TCRdb D call of TRBD1. TRBV21-1 is listed as a pseudogene. This CDR3 is built from 16 residues.

V gene TRBV20-1 combines with J gene TRBJ2-7; as DNA is missing, the TRBD1 call by TCRdb cannot be tested. This CDR3 spans 15 amino acids. The germline gives CDR1 DFQATT, CDR2 SNEGSKA (reference sequence). The CDR3 reads CSARSLGADPYEQYF.

J is TRBJ1-1 and V is TRBV5-1; TCRdb's D gene call, TRBD1, goes unchecked for lack of DNA. Germline CDR1 is SGHRS and CDR2 is YFSETQ. The CDR3 is 15 amino acids. This CDR3 is CASSSAQGVNTEAFF.

V usage is TRBV5-1 and J usage is TRBJ1-1. CDR3 length: 15 residues. Germline CDR1 SGHRS, CDR2 YFSETQ. CDR3 amino acids: CASSPGRARDTEAFF.

This chain uses TRBV4-2 with TRBJ1-2; checking the TCRdb D call of TRBD1 is not possible without DNA. The CDR3 is 14 residues long. CDR1 is LGHNA, CDR2 YNFKEQ, per germline. The CDR3 loop is CASSDPGAYYGYTF.

V gene TRBV29-1 combines with J gene TRBJ2-2; TCRdb gives TRBD1 as the D gene, but with no DNA this cannot be confirmed. The CDR3 has 16 amino acids. CDR1 is SQVTM, CDR2 ANQGSEA, per germline. The chain's CDR3 is CSAEDAGGAYSGELFF.

This CDR3 is CASSSRATGGLGTGELFF. The chain links TRBV7-9 to TRBJ2-2; TCRdb proposes TRBD1, but this gene call is untestable without DNA. The CDR3 is 18 amino acids. Germline assignment: CDR1 SEHNR and CDR2 FQNEAQ (reference sequence).

V gene TRBV20-1 combines with J gene TRBJ2-1; TCRdb's D gene call, TRBD1, goes unchecked for lack of DNA. Germline values: CDR1 DFQATT, CDR2 SNEGSKA (reference sequence). The CDR3 has 15 residues. The CDR3 reads CSARATGQGSHEQFF.

V is TRBV29-1 and J is TRBJ2-3; TCRdb indicates TRBD2, and absent DNA this call remains unverified. This CDR3 has 16 amino acids. Germline V gives CDR1 SQVTM, CDR2 ANQGSEA. CDR3 region: CSVDARLAGESDTQYF.

CDR3 loop: CSARERGRYNEQFF. The chain has TRBV20-1 and TRBJ2-1; no DNA is available, so the TRBD1 call from TCRdb remains unchecked. The germline V gene has CDR1 DFQATT and CDR2 SNEGSKA (reference sequence). The CDR3 covers 14 residues.

This sequence joins TRBV7-3 and TRBJ2-1; TCRdb indicates TRBD2, and absent DNA this call remains unverified. Looked up from germline, CDR1 is SGHTA and CDR2 is FQGTGA. The CDR3 extends over 13 amino acids. The CDR3 sequence: CASSSGLYNEQFF.

V usage is TRBV5-1 and J usage is TRBJ1-1. The CDR3 is made up of 14 amino acids. Germline loops: CDR1 SGHRS, CDR2 YFSETQ. The CDR3 spells CASSLGEGGTEAFF.